This T cell receptor beta chain came from a study of blood T cell repertoires in COVID-19. Looking at the study overall: Sources were T cells, B-cell-depleted T cells, or PBMCs; the material itself was cDNA or gDNA.

This clone was picked up a small number of times. Assay: immunoSEQ multiplex PCR; the TCRdb copy retains only in-frame clones and omits some. Among 400,000 to 550,000 clones, 87% were seen once, and the ten largest hold approximately 2%. The CDR3 is 11 amino acids. V shed 6 bases, J shed 10 bases, and the junction held 3 bases outside the gene matches. This receptor was taken from a woman aged 18-35 years with acute COVID-19. The sample taken for sequencing was PBMCs or T cells enriched from blood (not recorded which). The V gene is TRBV12-3 or TRBV12-4, the J gene TRBJ1-5; 7 bases fit TRBD1. This chain's CDR3 is CASSRQGPQHF. CDR3 nucleotide sequence: TGTGCCAGCAGCCGACAGGGCCCCCAGCATTTT.